The entry below describes one T cell receptor (beta chain). Its specificity is unknown. Assay used: immunoSEQ multiplex PCR; TCRdb lists only in-frame clones, some missing. The profile shows about 110,000 clones, about 92% of them singletons. The trim removed 2 bases at V and 5 bases at J, leaving 3 bases unmatched. CDR1 is SGHTA, CDR2 FQGTGA, per germline. The CDR3 has 15 amino acids. This sample was included in a study of T cell responses to AZD1222 COVID-19 vaccine. Overall study findings and caveats: There were mostly white British donors and more females than males, and clonal diversity was possibly underestimated.

Specimen: peripheral blood, collected on day 0 of AZD1222 vaccination. The V and J genes are TRBV7-3 and TRBJ2-2; the match to TRBD2 covers 9 bases. The origin of this receptor is an adult in good health. CDR3 in DNA: TGTGCCAGCAGCTTAGGCGGGAGGGGGACCGGGGAGCTGTTTTTT. Translation gives CASSLGGRGTGELFF.